One sample yielded the 27 T cell receptor beta chains listed below, sequenced in a study of T cell responses to AZD1222 COVID-19 vaccine. The data were produced by immunoSEQ multiplex PCR, yet TCRdb's version contains in-frame clones alone and is incomplete. Among roughly 110,000 clones listed, 70% to 90% were seen once. Sequences were derived from peripheral blood, sampled 28 days after the second AZD1222 dose. The receptors derive from an adult who received the AZD1222 COVID-19 vaccine.

The V and J genes are TRBV3-1 (or the pseudogene TRBV3-2) and TRBJ1-2, with 7 bases that match TRBD1. Losses at the gene ends were 4 bases for V and 7 bases for J; bases not matched to a gene: 6. The germline V gene encodes CDR1 LGHDT and CDR2 YNNKEL (reference sequence). The CDR3 has 13 amino acids. The CDR3, as DNA: TGTGCCAGCAGCCGGGGACAGTCCCTTGGCTACACCTTC. It translates to CASSRGQSLGYTF.

The chain employs TRBV5-1 and TRBJ1-6, with D unresolved. Trimming removed 3 bases from V and 7 bases from J, with 17 bases in between. Germline V gene data show CDR1 as SGHRS and CDR2 as YFSETQ. The CDR3 is made up of 16 amino acids. The CDR3 spells CASSYGSGMMNSPLHF. The CDR3 coding sequence is TGCGCCAGCAGCTATGGCTCCGGGATGATGAATTCACCCCTCCACTTT.

V and J are TRBV24-1 and TRBJ1-5; D is ambiguous. CDR3 size: 14 residues. V lost 6 bases to trimming and J lost 6 bases, with 14 bases between them. Germline CDR1 reads KGHDR; CDR2 reads SFDVKD. CDR3 sequence (DNA): TGTGCCACCAGTATCCGAGGCGAGAGTCAGCCCCAGCATTTT. Encoded protein: CATSIRGESQPQHF.

The chain couples TRBV6-2 or TRBV6-3 to TRBJ2-7; 9 nucleotides line up with TRBD1. This CDR3 spans 16 amino acids. Germline V CDR1 and CDR2: MNHEY, SVGEGT. The trim removed 5 bases at V and 0 bases at J, leaving 8 bases unmatched. For the CDR3, the DNA is TGTGCCAGCAGTCCCCGGACAGGGGTTATCTCCTACGAGCAGTACTTC. Its protein is CASSPRTGVISYEQYF.

There are a few counts of this clone. The chain has TRBV5-4 and TRBJ1-3; 8 bases align to TRBD1. Germline CDR1 SGHNT, CDR2 YYREEE (reference sequence). The J segment lost 4 bases and the V segment lost 3 bases, leaving 3 bases of the junction unmatched. CDR3 size: 14 residues. The CDR3 sequence is CASSSQGAGNTIYF. CDR3 nucleotide sequence: TGTGCCAGCAGCTCTCAGGGGGCAGGAAACACCATATATTTT.

This clone was counted a single time. V gene TRBV14 combines with J gene TRBJ1-2; D unresolved. This CDR3 has 13 residues. Germline values: CDR1 SGHDN, CDR2 FVKESK. Deletions cut 3 bases from V and 4 bases from J, with 9 bases between. The CDR3 bases are TGTGCCAGCAGCCAGTGGGCGGGCTATGGCTACACCTTC. This encodes CASSQWAGYGYTF. Together with reference TRBV14 and TRBJ1-2, the CDR3 gives the full variable domain: EAGVTQFPSHSVIEKGQTVTLRCDPISGHDNLYWYRRVMGKEIKFLLHFVKESKQDESGMPNNRFLAERTGGTYSTLKVQPAELEDSGVYFCASSQWAGYGYTFGSGTRLTVV.

The V gene is TRBV3-1 (or the pseudogene TRBV3-2), the J gene TRBJ1-2, with no clear D. Trimming removed 0 bases from V and 4 bases from J, with 18 bases in between. The CDR3 contains 17 residues. CDR1 and CDR2 from the germline V gene are LGHDT and YNNKEL (reference sequence). The CDR3 loop is CASSQDLIAARSYGYTF. The CDR3 region has the DNA TGTGCCAGCAGCCAAGACTTGATAGCTGCGAGATCCTATGGCTACACCTTC.

The chain joins TRBV5-4 to TRBJ2-3; D may be TRBD2 (6 bases). The CDR3 consists of 15 residues. V lost 2 bases to trimming and J lost 2 bases, with 12 bases between them. The germline V gene has CDR1 SGHNT and CDR2 YYREEE (reference sequence). The CDR3 loop reads CASSLNGGNTDTQYF. The CDR3 DNA reads TGTGCCAGCAGCTTAAACGGGGGAAACACAGATACGCAGTATTTT.

The gene calls are TRBV7-9 and TRBJ1-3; 7 bases are shared with TRBD1. The CDR3 has 15 amino acids. Germline assignment: CDR1 SEHNR and CDR2 FQNEAQ (reference sequence). V shed 8 bases and J 0 bases; nucleotides not matched to a gene: 7. As DNA, the CDR3 is TGTGCCAGCGGACGAGGGACAGACTCTGGAAACACCATATATTTT. Its translation: CASGRGTDSGNTIYF.

This clone has more than one count but fewer than ten. V gene TRBV27 combines with J gene TRBJ1-5; D is perhaps TRBD1 (5 bases). Germline V CDR1 and CDR2: MNHEY, SMNVEV (reference sequence). This CDR3 contains 15 residues. The V and J ends lost 6 bases and 2 bases respectively, with 14 bases between them. In DNA form, the CDR3 reads TGTGCCAGCAGCCTCCGGGGCGGCGGCAATCAGCCCCAGCATTTT. Its translation: CASSLRGGGNQPQHF.

This chain joins TRBV6-5 and TRBJ1-1, with D maybe TRBD1 (6 bases). Germline CDR1 MNHEY, CDR2 SVGAGI. Trimming stripped 5 bases from V and 4 bases from J, with 14 bases between. The CDR3 sequence is 14 residues long. CDR3 nucleotides: TGTGCCAGCAGTCAGGGGACCCGAGGCACTGAAGCTTTCTTT. Translating gives CASSQGTRGTEAFF.

The chain joins TRBV6-2 or TRBV6-3 to TRBJ1-1; no firm D call. The CDR3 is made up of 13 amino acids. CDR1 and CDR2 (germline): MNHEY, SVGEGT. Deletions cut 4 bases from V and 3 bases from J, with 9 bases between. The CDR3 loop reads CASSWREHTEAFF. CDR3 DNA: TGTGCCAGCAGTTGGAGGGAACACACTGAAGCTTTCTTT.

The V call is TRBV2, the J call TRBJ1-2; 10 bases are shared with TRBD1. The V and J ends lost 8 bases and 5 bases, in that order; junction bases with no gene match: 8. This CDR3 is 14 amino acids long. Per germline, CDR1 SNHLY and CDR2 FYNNEI. The CDR3 nucleotides read TGTGCCAGCCCGGGACAGGGGAGTGGGTATGGCTACACCTTC. It codes for CASPGQGSGYGYTF.

Note on this clone: The identical CDR3 is also encoded by other nucleotide sequences in the sample. This chain joins TRBV11-2 and TRBJ2-2; a possible D gene is TRBD2 (6 bases). The CDR3 spans 16 residues. Per germline, CDR1 SGHAT and CDR2 FQNNGV. Trimming took 5 bases from V and 6 from J, leaving 19 bases between them. DNA of the CDR3: TGTGCCAGCAGCGCCGGGACTTGGAGTAACGCCGGGGAGCTGTTTTTT. Translating gives CASSAGTWSNAGELFF.

The chain links TRBV10-2 to TRBJ2-1; D is unresolved. The V and J ends lost 3 bases and 0 bases respectively, with 9 bases between them. There are 15 residues in the CDR3. Germline V gives CDR1 WSHSY, CDR2 SAAADI. CDR3 loop: CASSDQERSYNEQFF. The CDR3 bases are TGCGCCAGCAGTGATCAAGAGCGCTCCTACAATGAGCAGTTCTTC.

The gene calls are TRBV4-3 and TRBJ1-1, with 8 bases fitting TRBD1. Trimming at V came to 1 base and at J to 4 bases, leaving 8 bases not matched to a gene. Germline CDR1 and CDR2: LGHNA and YSLEER. The CDR3 contains 16 residues. The CDR3 spells CASSQVMTGDSTEAFF. CDR3 sequence (DNA): TGCGCCAGCAGCCAAGTCATGACAGGGGACAGCACTGAAGCTTTCTTT.

The chain couples TRBV6-5 to TRBJ1-4; D not resolved. Germline loops: CDR1 MNHEY, CDR2 SVGAGI. The CDR3 sequence is 13 residues long. The V and J ends lost 10 bases and 0 bases respectively, with 9 bases between them. The CDR3 region has the DNA TGTGCCATTTCGTTTGCAACTAATGAAAAACTGTTTTTT. This sequence encodes CAISFATNEKLFF.

The chain links TRBV4-1 to TRBJ1-1; D remains unclear. The CDR3 is 14 amino acids. Trimming pared 0 bases from V and 5 bases from J, leaving 10 bases between. Per germline, CDR1 MGHRA and CDR2 YSYEKL. The DNA of the CDR3 is TGCGCCAGCAGCCAAGAACCTCGTTGGACTGAAGCTTTCTTT. Amino acid sequence: CASSQEPRWTEAFF.

This chain joins TRBV11-2 and TRBJ2-7, with D perhaps matching TRBD2 (6 bases). The germline V gene encodes CDR1 SGHAT and CDR2 FQNNGV. V lost 4 bases and J lost 5, with 18 bases in between. The CDR3 covers 15 residues. The CDR3 protein is CASSSRRAGLHEQYF. The CDR3 DNA sequence: TGTGCCAGCAGCTCACGGAGGGCAGGGTTACACGAGCAGTACTTC.

This chain connects TRBV5-6 to TRBJ1-1; the D gene is possibly TRBD1 (6 bases). The V gene lost 0 bases and the J gene lost 8 bases, with 11 bases spanning the gap. The length of the CDR3 is 13 residues. CDR1 and CDR2 (germline): SGHDT, YYEEEE. CDR3 amino acids: CASSLVGQEEAFF. As DNA, the CDR3 is TGTGCCAGCAGCTTGGTGGGACAAGAGGAAGCTTTCTTT.

V gene TRBV12-5 combines with J gene TRBJ1-2, with D perhaps matching TRBD1 (6 bases). There are 13 residues in the CDR3. Germline loops: CDR1 LGHNT, CDR2 FRNRAP. The ends were cut back, 10 bases at V and 8 bases at J, with 20 bases in the middle. This CDR3 reads CATQAGVLEGYTF. CDR3 in DNA: TGTGCTACGCAAGCAGGGGTTTTGGAGGGCTACACCTTC.

The CDR3 DNA follows: TGTGCCAGCACCCGACTAGCGGGGGGGCCTGAGACCCAGTACTTC. Its translation: CASTRLAGGPETQYF. The chain links TRBV6-5 to TRBJ2-5; TRBD2 matches 14 bases. J gave up 5 bases and V 7 bases, and 6 bases lay outside the gene matches. The CDR3 is 15 residues long. Germline assignment: CDR1 MNHEY and CDR2 SVGAGI.

The rearrangement joins TRBV20-1 to TRBJ1-5, with D perhaps TRBD1 (6 bases). The V end was cut by 3 bases, the J end by 1 base, with 19 bases between. Germline V CDR1 and CDR2: DFQATT, SNEGSKA (reference sequence). CDR3 length: 17 residues. CDR3 DNA sequence: TGCAGTGCTAGTCCCCAAGGGGGGCGCGTAAGCAATCAGCCCCAGCATTTT. Encoded protein: CSASPQGGRVSNQPQHF.

The V gene is TRBV6-5, the J gene TRBJ2-2, with D possibly TRBD1 on 5 matching bases. This CDR3 has 14 residues. Germline V CDR1 and CDR2: MNHEY, SVGAGI. V lost 6 bases and J lost 6, with 14 bases in between. This CDR3 reads CASRSRVGSGELFF. The CDR3 DNA reads as TGTGCCAGCAGAAGCAGGGTAGGGTCCGGGGAGCTGTTTTTT.

V usage is TRBV10-3 and J usage is TRBJ1-1; D unresolved. Germline-derived CDR1 and CDR2 are ENHRY and SYGVKD. Trimming took 0 bases from V and 4 from J, leaving 12 bases between them. The CDR3 covers 15 residues. This CDR3 reads CAISESGDWGTEAFF. The CDR3 DNA follows: TGTGCCATCAGTGAGTCTGGCGACTGGGGCACTGAAGCTTTCTTT.

The genes are TRBV28 and TRBJ1-4; TRBD1 aligns across 9 bases. Germline V gene lookup returns CDR1 MDHEN and CDR2 SYDVKM. There are 13 residues in the CDR3. J lost 7 bases, V lost 6 bases, and 3 bases had no gene match. CDR3 bases: TGTGCCAGCAGACAGGGGGCTGTTGAAAAACTGTTTTTT. Protein sequence: CASRQGAVEKLFF.

This chain connects TRBV11-3 to TRBJ2-2; no firm D call. This CDR3 is built from 14 residues. Between the trimmed V and J ends, which lost 2 bases and 5 bases, there was a span of 9 bases. The germline V gene encodes CDR1 SGHNT and CDR2 YENEEA. CDR3 amino acids: CASSLFYKTGELFF. DNA for the CDR3: TGTGCCAGCAGCTTATTCTATAAAACCGGGGAGCTGTTTTTT.